These 13 T cell receptor beta chains came from one sample sequenced in a study of T cells in Graves' hyperthyroidism and ophthalmopathy (dated by TCRdb to between 2018 and 2021). Libraries were constructed by multiplex PCR. The instrument was an Illumina HiSeq 2000. Amplification of TCR beta CDR3 regions was carried out from RNA transcripts. The TCR CDR3 was subjected to a first round of RT-PCR using the HTBI primer set and the Qiagen OneStep RT-PCR kit. The raw public data were reprocessed by TCRdb itself: fastp quality trimming at Q25, MiXCR clonotype calling, in-frame beta chains only. Each CDR3 protein appears once, grouped with its most common genes and DNA. In all, the sample holds some 550,000 distinct CDR3 sequences, and about 16% of those were seen once. The top ten clonotypes cover roughly 3.5% of the sample. Input material: blood. These receptors were collected from a woman in her thirties or forties with Graves' ophthalmopathy.

This clonotype showed up many times. V is TRBV5-1 and J is TRBJ1-1, with 9 nucleotides matching TRBD1. The CDR3 is 16 residues long. CDR1 and CDR2 (germline): SGHRS, YFSETQ. V was pared by 5 bases and J by 1 base, with 9 bases of the junction left unmatched. The DNA of the CDR3 is TGCGCCAGCAGACACCTAGGACAGGGGAGGAACACTGAAGCTTTCTTT. Its protein is CASRHLGQGRNTEAFF.

This clonotype was seen a few times. The V gene is TRBV12-3 or TRBV12-4, the J gene TRBJ1-3; 8 bases map to TRBD1. With V trimmed by 6 bases and J by 4 bases, 5 bases remained unmatched. CDR3 length: 14 residues. The CDR3 reads CASRGQGEGNTIYF. The DNA for the CDR3 is TGTGCCAGCAGAGGACAGGGCGAGGGAAACACCATATATTTT.

This clonotype was observed a few times. This rearrangement joins TRBV7-9 to TRBJ2-5, with D tentatively TRBD2 (6 bases). Between the trimmed V and J ends, which lost 5 bases and 4 bases, there was a span of 17 bases. Germline loops: CDR1 SEHNR, CDR2 FQNEAQ (reference sequence). The CDR3 consists of 15 residues. For the CDR3, the DNA is TGTGCCAGCAGCGAGACTAGTTGGGTCGGAGAGACCCAGTACTTC. It specifies CASSETSWVGETQYF.

CDR3 protein: CATSREGQLQETQYF. The CDR3 nucleotides read TGTGCCACCAGCAGAGAGGGACAGCTACAAGAGACCCAGTACTTC. The chain carries TRBV15 and TRBJ2-5; 7 nucleotides align to TRBD1. The germline V gene has CDR1 LNHNV and CDR2 YYDKDF (reference sequence). The CDR3 length is 15 residues. V dropped 0 bases and J dropped 2; count of bases not matched to a gene: 3. The full variable domain, its missing parts supplied by reference TRBV15 and TRBJ2-5, is DAMVIQNPRYQVTQFGKPVTLSCSQTLNHNVMYWYQQKSSQAPKLLFHYYDKDFNNEADTPDNFQSRRPNTSFCFLDIRSPGLGDTAMYLCATSREGQLQETQYFGPGTRLLVL.

This clonotype was seen more than once but under ten times. In nucleotides, the CDR3 is TGTGCCAGCAGTGAACACTCATCGAACACCGGGGAGCTGTTTTTT. It specifies CASSEHSSNTGELFF. J is TRBJ2-2 and V is TRBV25-1; D gene unclear. Germline assignment: CDR1 MGHDK and CDR2 SYGVNS. The CDR3 has 15 residues. Between the trimmed V and J ends, which lost 2 bases and 0 bases, there was a span of 7 bases. Together with reference TRBV25-1 and TRBJ2-2, the CDR3 gives the full variable domain: EADIYQTPRYLVIGTGKKITLECSQTMGHDKMYWYQQDPGMELHLIHYSYGVNSTEKGDLSSESTVSRIRTEHFPLTLESARPSHTSQYLCASSEHSSNTGELFFGEGSRLTVL.

This clonotype has ten or more counts. V and J are TRBV6-1 and TRBJ1-3; unclear D gene. CDR1 and CDR2 (germline): MNHNS, SASEGT. The CDR3 covers 16 residues. The V end lost 0 bases, the J end lost 0 bases, and 9 bases lay between the germline ends. CDR3 loop: CASSEADGSSGNTIYF. The CDR3 DNA is TGTGCCAGCAGTGAAGCTGACGGAAGCTCTGGAAACACCATATATTTT.

This clonotype was found many times. This chain links TRBV18 with TRBJ1-4; no firm D call. The CDR3 length is 15 residues. Deletions cut 0 bases from V and 7 bases from J, with 12 bases between. CDR1 KGHSH and CDR2 LQKENI come from the germline V gene. The CDR3 loop is CASSPPSRGGEKLFF. The CDR3 DNA reads as TGTGCCAGCTCACCACCTTCTCGGGGAGGTGAAAAACTGTTTTTT. The variable domain in full, completed from reference TRBV18 and TRBJ1-4, reads NAGVMQNPRHLVRRRGQEARLRCSPMKGHSHVYWYRQLPEEGLKFMVYLQKENIIDESGMPKERFSAEFPKEGPSILRIQQVVRGDSAAYFCASSPPSRGGEKLFFGSGTQLSVL.

The table lists this clonotype with many counts. The rearrangement uses TRBV20-1 and TRBJ2-7, with no clear D. CDR1 DFQATT and CDR2 SNEGSKA come from the germline V gene (reference sequence). This CDR3 is 10 amino acids long. Trimming removed 6 bases at V and 3 bases at J, with 6 bases between. The CDR3 DNA reads as TGCAGTGCCGGCGACTACGAGCAGTACTTC. This gives the protein CSAGDYEQYF.

V gene TRBV7-6 combines with J gene TRBJ2-2; weak D call: TRBD2 (5 bases). The germline V gene has CDR1 SGHVS and CDR2 FNYEAQ. The length of the CDR3 is 16 residues. V was pared by 5 bases and J by 4 bases, with 17 bases between. Here the CDR3 DNA reads TGTGCCAGCAGCCTCCGGGTCGCTCGGGGCACCGGGGAGCTGTTTTTT. This gives the protein CASSLRVARGTGELFF.

This clonotype was recorded many times. The chain uses TRBV11-2 and TRBJ2-3; 9 bases line up with TRBD2. Germline CDR1 reads SGHAT; CDR2 reads FQNNGV. The CDR3 is 15 amino acids. The trim removed 2 bases at V and 6 bases at J, leaving 6 bases unmatched. The CDR3 DNA follows: TGTGCCAGCAGCTTAATGGGGACTAGCTCTGATACGCAGTATTTT. Translated, it gives CASSLMGTSSDTQYF.

Ten or more counts support this clonotype. The chain carries TRBV2 and TRBJ2-1; D might be TRBD1 or TRBD2, each matching 6 bases. The CDR3 sequence is 13 residues long. Germline-derived CDR1 and CDR2 are SNHLY and FYNNEI. Trimming shortened V by 4 bases and J by 10 bases, and 14 bases separated the two germline ends. Written as DNA, the CDR3 is TGTGCCAGCAGTGTCACTAGAGGGGGGGAGCAGTTCTTC. It translates to CASSVTRGGEQFF.

Many counts were recorded for this clonotype. The chain recombines TRBV28 with TRBJ1-1; the D is unclear. Trimming stripped 2 bases from V and 10 bases from J, with 11 bases between. CDR1 MDHEN and CDR2 SYDVKM come from the germline V gene. The CDR3 runs 12 residues. The CDR3 sequence: CASSLRTGGAFF. The DNA of the CDR3 is TGTGCCAGCAGTTTACGTACTGGTGGAGCTTTCTTT.

This clonotype was recorded a few times. V usage is TRBV5-1 and J usage is TRBJ2-7; TRBD1 matches at 9 bases. Germline loops: CDR1 SGHRS, CDR2 YFSETQ. This CDR3 region has 15 residues. The junction had 2 bases not matched to a gene; V was cut back by 0 bases and J by 1 base. The CDR3 DNA reads TGCGCCAGCAGCTTGGAGGGACAGGGTTCCTACGAGCAGTACTTC. Translating gives CASSLEGQGSYEQYF. Using reference TRBV5-1 and TRBJ2-7 for the parts outside the CDR3, the full variable domain is KAGVTQTPRYLIKTRGQQVTLSCSPISGHRSVSWYQQTPGQGLQFLFEYFSETQRNKGNFPGRFSGRQFSNSRSEMNVSTLELGDSALYLCASSLEGQGSYEQYFGPGTRLTVT.